Following are 9 T cell receptor beta chains from one sample sequenced in a study of cytomegalovirus exposure and HLA in healthy donors. PCR involved 60 Vbeta and 13 Jbeta primers. Sequencing was performed with immunoSEQ multiplex PCR; in TCRdb, only in-frame clones are kept and a portion is missing. The table has some 120,000 clones, roughly 86% seen once. The sequencing input was PBMCs. These receptors all come from a man between 18 and 29 years old in good health and CMV-seronegative.

The V gene is TRBV4-1, the J gene TRBJ1-1, with D uncertain. V was cut by 4 bases and J by 10 bases, with 19 bases left in between. Germline CDR1 reads MGHRA; CDR2 reads YSYEKL. The CDR3 has 14 residues. The CDR3 bases are TGCGCCAGCAGCCCTCCAACCGTCATGGAGCGAGCTTTCTTT. This sequence encodes CASSPPTVMERAFF.

The rearrangement joins TRBV19 to TRBJ2-7; 10 nucleotides align to TRBD1. The length of the CDR3 is 13 residues. Germline-derived CDR1 and CDR2 are LNHDA and SQIVND (reference sequence). The junction had 5 bases not matched to a gene; V was cut back by 8 bases and J by 4 bases. The CDR3: CASARDRGYEQYF. The CDR3 DNA follows: TGTGCCAGTGCCAGGGACAGGGGTTACGAGCAGTACTTC.

CDR3: CAWPGQLNEKLFF. The CDR3 region has the DNA TGTGCCTGGCCTGGACAGCTTAATGAAAAACTGTTTTTT. This chain connects TRBV30 to TRBJ1-4; perhaps TRBD1 as D (6 bases). The germline V gene has CDR1 GTSNPN and CDR2 SVGIG (reference sequence). The CDR3 contains 13 residues. The V and J ends lost 5 bases and 4 bases respectively, with 11 bases between them.

This sequence joins TRBV7-2 and TRBJ1-6; D unclear. Germline CDR1 and CDR2: SGHTA and FQGNSA. V lost 5 bases and J 2 bases, leaving 7 bases between the germline ends. The CDR3 contains 14 residues. The CDR3 region has the DNA TGTGCCAGCAGCGTTGGCCCCTATAATTCACCCCTCCACTTT. The encoded protein is CASSVGPYNSPLHF.

The chain combines TRBV13 with TRBJ2-2, with TRBD2 matching over 8 bases. CDR1 and CDR2 from the germline V gene are PRHDT and FYEKMQ (reference sequence). This CDR3 has 17 amino acids. J gave up 1 base and V 6 bases, and 10 bases lay outside the gene matches. The DNA for the CDR3 is TGTGCCAGCAGGGAATATAAAAGCGGGGGGAACACCGGGGAGCTGTTTTTT. Translating it yields CASREYKSGGNTGELFF.

V is TRBV5-5 and J is TRBJ2-6, with TRBD1 matching over 7 bases. After removal of 4 bases from V and 3 bases from J, the junction contained 4 bases not matched to a gene. The germline CDR1 and CDR2 sequences are SGHKS and YYEKEE (reference sequence). This CDR3 spans 15 amino acids. CDR3 DNA: TGTGCCAGCAGCGCGACAGGGAATGGGGCCAACGTCCTGACTTTC. Residues: CASSATGNGANVLTF.

The chain combines TRBV13 with TRBJ1-2, with D possibly TRBD1 on 5 matching bases. This CDR3 has 18 residues. Germline V gene lookup returns CDR1 PRHDT and CDR2 FYEKMQ (reference sequence). Trimming cost V 0 bases and J 4 bases, with 21 bases left between them. The CDR3 nucleotides are TGTGCCAGCAGCTTAGGCGGTACGAAGGGGTCGAGCCTCTATGGCTACACCTTC. It encodes CASSLGGTKGSSLYGYTF.

The V gene is TRBV27, the J gene TRBJ2-1; 14 bases are a match to TRBD2. The germline gives CDR1 MNHEY, CDR2 SMNVEV (reference sequence). There are 15 residues in the CDR3. V was pared by 3 bases and J by 8 bases, with 3 bases of the junction left unmatched. In DNA, the CDR3 is TGTGCCAGCAGTTTCGGGACTAGCGGGGGCGATGAGCAGTTCTTC. Its protein product is CASSFGTSGGDEQFF.

The rearrangement joins TRBV5-1 to TRBJ1-4; D gene unclear. In germline, CDR1 is SGHRS, CDR2 YFSETQ. V was clipped by 0 bases and J by 8 bases, with 14 bases between them. The CDR3 loop spans 15 amino acids. CDR3 protein: CASSLGSGLTEKLFF. In nucleotides, the CDR3 is TGCGCCAGCAGCTTGGGTAGCGGGCTCACGGAAAAACTGTTTTTT.